Detailed here is one TCR beta chain. Researchers ran the PCR with 60 Vbeta and 13 Jbeta primers. Sequencing used immunoSEQ multiplex PCR; TCRdb keeps in-frame clones, though not all of them. Here the sample spans around 150,000 clones, 75% to 80% being singletons. This specimen belongs to a study of cytomegalovirus exposure and HLA in healthy donors. This CDR3 has 15 amino acids. Germline V gene data show CDR1 as MNHEY and CDR2 as SVGAGI. The V and J ends lost 5 bases and 0 bases, in that order; junction bases with no gene match: 7. The specimen sequenced was PBMCs. V gene TRBV6-5 combines with J gene TRBJ2-7; 7 positions agree with TRBD1. This receptor was identified in a male donor in good health and CMV-seronegative. The CDR3 region has the DNA TGTGCCAGCAGTAAGGACAGGCGAAACTCCTACGAGCAGTACTTC. Protein sequence: CASSKDRRNSYEQYF.